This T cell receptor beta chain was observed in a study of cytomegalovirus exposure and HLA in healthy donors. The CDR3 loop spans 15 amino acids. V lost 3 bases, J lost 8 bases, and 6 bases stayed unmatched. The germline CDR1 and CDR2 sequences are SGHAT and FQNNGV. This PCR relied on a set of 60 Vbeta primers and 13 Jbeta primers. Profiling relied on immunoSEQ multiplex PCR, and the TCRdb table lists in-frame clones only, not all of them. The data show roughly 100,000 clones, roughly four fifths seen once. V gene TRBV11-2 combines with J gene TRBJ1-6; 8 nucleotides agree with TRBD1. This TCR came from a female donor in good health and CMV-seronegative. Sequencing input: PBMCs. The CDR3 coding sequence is TGTGCCAGCAGCTTCCAACAGGGGGGATATTCACCCCTCCACTTT. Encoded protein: CASSFQQGGYSPLHF. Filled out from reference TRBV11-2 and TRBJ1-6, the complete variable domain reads EAGVAQSPRYKIIEKRQSVAFWCNPISGHATLYWYQQILGQGPKLLIQFQNNGVVDDSQLPKDRFSAERLKGVDSTLKIQPAKLEDSAVYLCASSFQQGGYSPLHFGNGTRLTVT.